This entry describes one T cell receptor beta chain. Its antigen is currently unknown. The source of the sample is a study of T cell responses to AZD1222 COVID-19 vaccine. Repertoires were generated with immunoSEQ multiplex PCR, while TCRdb's copy carries only in-frame clones and drops some. The sample has over 150,000 clones, around nine tenths seen once. Study conclusions and caveats: Donors in the cohort were predominantly white British and more often female, and clonal diversity was possibly underestimated. Repertoire samples came only from after the peak T cell response. Dominant at 160-218 and 743-854, vaccine-associated CD4 TCRs also spanned spike.

The TCR sequence derives from an adult who received the AZD1222 COVID-19 vaccine. The specimen comprised peripheral blood, sampled 28 days after the second AZD1222 dose.

CDR3 DNA: TGCGCCAGCACACCGAACAGGGTCGACGCTGAAGCTTTCTTT. This codes for CASTPNRVDAEAFF. The chain couples TRBV4-3 to TRBJ1-1; D is perhaps TRBD1 (6 bases). From germline, CDR1 is LGHNA and CDR2 YSLEER. The CDR3 length is 14 residues. V lost 7 bases and J 6 bases, leaving 18 bases between the germline ends.